This T cell receptor beta chain was sequenced for a study of memory CD4+ T cells and cytomegalovirus serostatus. At the level of the study: Donors were healthy Belgian adults, under 10 CMV seropositive and 24 seronegative. General study results and limits: Suggested: most of the CMV-linked TCR signature lies in CD4+ memory cells. CMV serostatus prediction reached median AUC approximately 0.95, or 0.91 with US-trained model.

The trim removed 1 base at V and 2 bases at J, leaving 12 bases unmatched. This CDR3 is 19 amino acids long. Germline CDR1 is SGHTA and CDR2 is FQGNSA. The sort gate was single viable CD3+CD4+CD8-CD45RO+ cells for memory CD4+ T cells. Positive selection with CD4 microbeads enriched total CD4+ T cells. A word on this clone: Its antigen is not identified.

Profiling relied on immunoSEQ multiplex PCR, and the TCRdb table lists in-frame clones only, not all of them. The table shows some 64,000 clones, with approximately 78% occurring only once. Sample: memory CD4+ T cells from blood. This sequence was found in an adult in good health and CMV-seronegative. This chain uses TRBV7-2 with TRBJ2-1, with 9 bases lining up with TRBD2. The CDR3 bases are TGTGCCAGCAGCTTAGTTGGGGGACTAGCTATGAGCCCCTACAATGAGCAGTTCTTC. It translates to CASSLVGGLAMSPYNEQFF.